This entry lists 24 T cell receptor beta chains sequenced from one sample in a study of early T cells in non-severe SARS-CoV-2 infection. TCRdb re-analysed the 5' RACE reads in MiXCR, keeping a single row per CDR3 protein. Of 62,000 or so distinct CDR3 sequences in the sample, approximately 9% were seen once. The sequencing sample was made of whole blood. The receptor set was obtained from an adult who was a healthcare worker with PCR-confirmed SARS-CoV-2 infection or an uninfected control (not recorded which).

This clonotype was observed a handful of times. The chain is built from TRBV12-3 or TRBV12-4 and TRBJ2-5; 7 positions agree with TRBD1. The V gene end was trimmed by 6 bases and the J gene end by 5 bases; junction bases not matched to a gene: 6. CDR3 size: 13 residues. The CDR3 spells CASRPGQVETQYF. For the CDR3, the DNA is TGTGCCAGCAGACCCGGACAGGTGGAGACCCAGTACTTC.

This clonotype was observed a few times. V gene TRBV5-1 combines with J gene TRBJ2-3; D gene ambiguous. V dropped 0 bases and J dropped 4 bases, with 9 bases sitting between them. CDR1 is SGHRS and CDR2 is YFSETQ in the germline V gene. The CDR3 runs 14 residues. This CDR3 reads CASSLGVGPDTQYF. The CDR3 DNA reads as TGCGCCAGCAGCTTGGGGGTGGGCCCAGATACGCAGTATTTT. Based on the CDR3 plus reference TRBV5-1 and TRBJ2-3, the full variable domain is KAGVTQTPRYLIKTRGQQVTLSCSPISGHRSVSWYQQTPGQGLQFLFEYFSETQRNKGNFPGRFSGRQFSNSRSEMNVSTLELGDSALYLCASSLGVGPDTQYFGPGTRLTVL.

This clonotype came up many times. This chain links TRBV7-2 with TRBJ2-5; no reliable D call. V was trimmed by 5 bases and J by 2 bases, leaving 3 bases between them. The CDR3 is 11 residues long. CDR1 and CDR2 from the germline V gene are SGHTA and FQGNSA. CDR3 DNA sequence: TGTGCCAGCAGCCAACAAGAGACCCAGTACTTC. The encoded protein is CASSQQETQYF.

J is TRBJ2-5 and V is TRBV12-3 or TRBV12-4; D ambiguous. This CDR3 has 12 amino acids. V lost 7 bases and J 7 bases, leaving 13 bases between the germline ends. CDR3: CASTFNDGTQYF. CDR3 DNA sequence: TGTGCCAGCACCTTCAACGACGGGACCCAGTACTTC.

This clonotype was picked up a small number of times. The rearrangement joins TRBV10-1 to TRBJ1-4, with D perhaps matching TRBD1 (5 bases). In germline, CDR1 is WNHNN, CDR2 SYGVQD (reference sequence). The V gene lost 6 bases and the J gene lost 7 bases, with 15 bases spanning the gap. The length of the CDR3 is 14 residues. CDR3 residues: CASSAGTTAEKLFF. The DNA for the CDR3 is TGCGCCAGCAGCGCCGGGACGACGGCTGAAAAACTGTTTTTT.

This chain connects TRBV12-3 or TRBV12-4 to TRBJ2-5; 7 bases are a match to TRBD1. With 3 bases clipped from V and 2 bases from J, the junction kept 3 bases outside the gene matches. The CDR3 runs 14 residues. The CDR3 spells CASSLGRGQETQYF. The CDR3 DNA follows: TGTGCCAGCAGTTTGGGCAGGGGGCAAGAGACCCAGTACTTC.

On this clonotype itself: A junction end diverges from the germline sequence, so it may reflect a read error. CDR3 nucleotide sequence: TGTGCCAGCAGATACGGAAGTATGAACACTGGAGCTTTCTTT. This codes for CASRYGSMNTGAFF. The chain links TRBV6-5 to TRBJ1-1; the D is unclear. CDR3 length: 14 residues. Germline assignment: CDR1 MNHEY and CDR2 SVGAGI.

This chain joins TRBV20-1 and TRBJ2-1; 15 bases align to TRBD2. This CDR3 contains 19 residues. V was pared by 0 bases and J by 2 bases, with 8 bases of the junction left unmatched. Germline CDR1 DFQATT, CDR2 SNEGSKA (reference sequence). CDR3 in amino acids: CSARDGTSGGLHTYNEQFF. The CDR3 nucleotides are TGCAGTGCTAGAGATGGGACTAGCGGGGGGCTACACACCTACAATGAGCAGTTCTTC.

V usage is TRBV2 and J usage is TRBJ2-2; weak D call: TRBD2 (5 bases). The CDR3 is 16 residues long. V was cut by 5 bases and J by 0 bases, with 13 bases left in between. Germline CDR1 is SNHLY and CDR2 is FYNNEI. Written as DNA, the CDR3 is TGTGCCAGCAGTAAAGACCGGGGATCGAACACCGGGGAGCTGTTTTTT. Translating it yields CASSKDRGSNTGELFF. The variable domain in full, with the rest retrieved from reference TRBV2 and TRBJ2-2, is EPEVTQTPSHQVTQMGQEVILRCVPISNHLYFYWYRQILGQKVEFLVSFYNNEISEKSEIFDDQFSVERPDGSNFTLKIRSTKLEDSAMYFCASSKDRGSNTGELFFGEGSRLTVL.

This clonotype occurred a few times. As DNA, the CDR3 is TGTGCCAGCAGTAAACAGGGGGCTGGGGAGACCCAGTACTTC. This gives the protein CASSKQGAGETQYF. The rearrangement uses TRBV12-3 or TRBV12-4 and TRBJ2-5; 9 bases agree with TRBD1. The CDR3 is 14 residues long. V shed 5 bases and J 5 bases; nucleotides not matched to a gene: 6.

This clonotype was seen ten or more times. The chain couples TRBV5-4 to TRBJ2-7, with TRBD2 identical over 10 bases. V was pared by 9 bases and J by 7 bases, with 19 bases of the junction left unmatched. Germline V CDR1 and CDR2: SGHNT, YYREEE (reference sequence). The CDR3 extends over 16 amino acids. Here the CDR3 reads CATNPGGASGGYEQYV. The CDR3 nucleotides read TGTGCCACCAACCCTGGGGGGGCTAGCGGGGGATATGAGCAGTACGTC.

This clonotype was seen a handful of times. For the CDR3, the DNA is TGTGCCAGCAGTGATAATAGCCAGCCCCAGCATTTT. Translated: CASSDNSQPQHF. The J gene is TRBJ1-5, the V gene TRBV2; D call uncertain. Trimming pared 3 bases from V and 7 bases from J, leaving 7 bases between. Germline assignment: CDR1 SNHLY and CDR2 FYNNEI. CDR3 length equals 12 residues.

The chain employs TRBV7-3 and TRBJ1-2, with D possibly TRBD1 on 6 matching bases. V was cut by 5 bases and J by 4 bases, with 17 bases left in between. The CDR3 totals 15 residues. Germline lookup yields CDR1 SGHTA and CDR2 FQGTGA. The CDR3 loop reads CASSPQPGQIYGYTF. The CDR3 DNA is TGTGCCAGCAGCCCGCAACCCGGACAGATCTATGGCTACACCTTC.

There are many counts of this clonotype. The chain joins TRBV1 to TRBJ1-2; TRBD1 is the table's D call, not checked against the DNA. TRBV1 is shown as a pseudogene. The CDR3 loop spans 18 amino acids. The CDR3 region is CTSSQVWIGQGICHGYTF. The CDR3, as DNA: TGCACCAGCAGCCAAGTATGGATCGGACAGGGGATTTGTCATGGCTACACCTTC.

V and J are TRBV5-4 and TRBJ2-3; maybe TRBD1 (6 bases). This CDR3 spans 15 amino acids. The germline V gene has CDR1 SGHNT and CDR2 YYREEE (reference sequence). V was trimmed by 3 bases and J by 1 base, leaving 12 bases between them. CDR3 amino acids: CASSSPTGRTDTQYF. The DNA of the CDR3 is TGTGCCAGCAGCTCCCCGACAGGCCGCACAGATACGCAGTATTTT. Variable domain in full (rest from reference TRBV5-4 and TRBJ2-3): ETGVTQSPTHLIKTRGQQVTLRCSSQSGHNTVSWYQQALGQGPQFIFQYYREEENGRGNFPPRFSGLQFPNYSSELNVNALELDDSALYLCASSSPTGRTDTQYFGPGTRLTVL.

This chain connects TRBV12-3 or TRBV12-4 to TRBJ2-3; TRBD1 matches 10 bases. This CDR3 is built from 16 residues. The V segment lost 1 base and the J segment 4 bases; nucleotides outside the gene matches: 5. The CDR3 DNA sequence: TGTGCCAGCAGTTTAGGGGGGACAGGGGTGGCAGATACGCAGTATTTT. Its protein is CASSLGGTGVADTQYF.

This chain joins TRBV3-1 and TRBJ2-1; D not resolved. Trimming removed 4 bases from V and 9 bases from J, with 16 bases in between. Germline lookup yields CDR1 LGHDT and CDR2 YNNKEL (reference sequence). CDR3 length: 14 amino acids. CDR3 sequence reads: CASSRGRSVGEQFF. The CDR3, as DNA: TGTGCCAGCAGCCGCGGAAGATCGGTCGGTGAGCAGTTCTTC.

A word on this clonotype: Germline is not matched at one junction end, which may reflect a read error. CDR3 amino acids: CVSSSGLASTGELFF. The CDR3, as DNA: TGTGTCAGCAGCTCGGGACTAGCATCCACCGGGGAGCTGTTTTTT. This chain connects TRBV11-1 to TRBJ2-2; 9 bases map to TRBD2. Germline CDR1 is SGHAT and CDR2 is FQDESV (reference sequence). The length of the CDR3 is 15 residues. Variable domain in full (rest from reference TRBV11-1 and TRBJ2-2): EAEVAQSPRYKITEKSQAVAFWCDPISGHATLYWYRQILGQGPELLVQFQDESVVDDSQLPKDRFSAERLKGVDSTLKIQPAELGDSAMYLCVSSSGLASTGELFFGEGSRLTVL.

This clonotype came up many times. The V gene is TRBV11-2, the J gene TRBJ2-1; 15 bases fit TRBD2. V was pared by 4 bases and J by 8 bases, with 24 bases of the junction left unmatched. Germline V gene data show CDR1 as SGHAT and CDR2 as FQNNGV. This CDR3 has 22 residues. As DNA, the CDR3 is TGTGCCAGCAGCTCCCGAGTCAAGGGACTAGCGGGGGGCCACCCGCCCGGGGATGAGCAGTTCTTC. It codes for CASSSRVKGLAGGHPPGDEQFF.

The V call is TRBV2, the J call TRBJ2-5; 7 bases line up with TRBD1. The V and J ends lost 4 bases and 4 bases, in that order; junction bases with no gene match: 6. Germline assignment: CDR1 SNHLY and CDR2 FYNNEI. This CDR3 contains 14 residues. The CDR3 DNA follows: TGTGCCAGCAGTGGTATGGCAGGGGGAGAGACCCAGTACTTC. It is translated as CASSGMAGGETQYF.

Written as DNA, the CDR3 is TGTGCCAGCAGCCATCTAGCGGGGGGGGCCAAAAACATTCAGTACTTC. Protein product: CASSHLAGGAKNIQYF. This rearrangement joins TRBV3-1 to TRBJ2-4; 12 positions match TRBD2. Looked up from germline, CDR1 is LGHDT and CDR2 is YNNKEL (reference sequence). The CDR3 length is 16 residues. After removal of 3 bases from V and 1 base from J, the junction contained 1 base not matched to a gene.

This clonotype showed up just a few times. CDR3 sequence reads: CASSLLQGNIQYF. CDR3 bases: TGTGCCAGTAGTTTATTGCAGGGGAACATTCAGTACTTC. The chain links TRBV19 to TRBJ2-4, with D perhaps TRBD1 (6 bases). Trimming left V 5 bases short and J 7 bases short, with 12 bases between. CDR1 LNHDA and CDR2 SQIVND come from the germline V gene (reference sequence). This CDR3 has 13 amino acids.

This clonotype appeared many times. The gene calls are TRBV12-3 or TRBV12-4 and TRBJ2-2; 8 bases are a match to TRBD2. This CDR3 region has 16 residues. With 4 bases clipped from V and 3 bases from J, the junction kept 7 bases outside the gene matches. CDR3 sequence (DNA): TGTGCCAGCAGTTCGCTTTGGCGGGGGGACACCGGGGAGCTGTTTTTT. The encoded protein is CASSSLWRGDTGELFF.

The genes are TRBV7-6 and TRBJ2-7; no clear D. The CDR3 contains 14 residues. The ends were cut back, 1 base at V and 0 bases at J, with 7 bases in the middle. Germline CDR1 SGHVS, CDR2 FNYEAQ. The CDR3 loop is CASSLGPSSYEQYV. The CDR3 region has the DNA TGTGCCAGCAGCTTAGGGCCTAGCTCCTACGAGCAGTACGTC.